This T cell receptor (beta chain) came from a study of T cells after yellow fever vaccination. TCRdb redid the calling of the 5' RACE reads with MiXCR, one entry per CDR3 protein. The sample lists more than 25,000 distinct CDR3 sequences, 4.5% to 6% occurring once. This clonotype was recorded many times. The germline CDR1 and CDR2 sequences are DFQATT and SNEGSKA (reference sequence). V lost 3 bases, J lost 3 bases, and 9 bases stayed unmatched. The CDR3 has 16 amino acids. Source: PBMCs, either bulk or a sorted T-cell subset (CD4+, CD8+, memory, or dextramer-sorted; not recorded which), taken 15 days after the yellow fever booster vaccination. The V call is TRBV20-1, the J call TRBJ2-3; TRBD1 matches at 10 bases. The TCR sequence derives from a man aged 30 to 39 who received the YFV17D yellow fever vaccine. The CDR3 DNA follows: TGCAGTGCTAGCTCTTCCGGGACAGGGGATACAGATACGCAGTATTTT. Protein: CSASSSGTGDTDTQYF.